This TCR beta chain was sequenced during a study of Graves' ophthalmopathy and Graves' hyperthyroidism. CDR1 and CDR2 (germline): MNHNS, SASEGT. This CDR3 comprises 15 residues. After removal of 5 bases from V and 4 bases from J, the junction contained 2 bases not matched to a gene. The sequenced template was RNA, covering the TCR beta CDR3 region. Scientists carried out first-round RT-PCR using HTBI primers and then a second-round multiplex PCR. TCRdb independently ran MiXCR on the multiplex PCR reads; one entry per CDR3 protein. The sample lists 150,000 to 200,000 distinct CDR3 sequences, 30% to 45% seen once, with about 6% in the top ten.

The chain uses TRBV6-1 and TRBJ2-2, with 12 bases that match TRBD2. The source is a woman in her forties with Graves' ophthalmopathy. The sample was peripheral blood. CDR3 bases: TGTGCCAGCAGTAGACTAGCGGGAGTCACCGGGGAGCTGTTTTTT. As protein: CASSRLAGVTGELFF.